This is a list of T cell receptor beta chains from one sample in a study of control samples from healthy donors and cancer patients. The data were produced by immunoSEQ multiplex PCR, yet TCRdb's version contains in-frame clones alone and is incomplete. The table includes 120,000 to 150,000 clones, roughly 92% detected once. The sequencing input was blood. These receptors came from a man aged 25-40 years in good health. Both conserved end residues are part of each CDR3. Clone size appears in some rows only: once, few, many, or a class for an expanded clone.

clone_size j_call v_call cdr3_aa
- TRBJ2-3 TRBV30 CAWSVGGSTDTQYF
- TRBJ2-1 TRBV25-1 CASSELKQTGHGQFF
- TRBJ2-1 TRBV5-4 CASSLGGLNEQFF
- TRBJ1-6 TRBV2 CASRYRDRNSPLHF
- TRBJ1-1 TRBV12-3/TRBV12-4 CASSYRGYTEAFF
- TRBJ1-3 TRBV28 CASSFSVNTIYF
- TRBJ1-5 TRBV18 CASSEGGGSNQPQHF
- TRBJ2-1 TRBV25-1 CASSAKTEPRPDEQFF
- TRBJ1-2 TRBV20-1 CSARQFYGYTF
- TRBJ1-4 TRBV4-1 CASSQPDREGEKLFF
- TRBJ1-1 TRBV18 CASSPIKLTGGTEAFF
- TRBJ1-5 TRBV6-2/TRBV6-3 CASSTPRGQPQHF
- TRBJ1-5 TRBV15 CATSSTDNQPQHF
- TRBJ2-7 TRBV5-5 CASSPQAPSSYEQYF
medium-sized TRBJ2-1 TRBV2 CASRTAFYNEQFF
- TRBJ1-5 TRBV2 CASSGKRRQPQHF
- TRBJ2-3 TRBV28 CAAFGSDTQYF
- TRBJ1-3 TRBV2 CARKPTGSGNTIYF
- TRBJ2-5 TRBV28 CASRDHETQYF
- TRBJ1-1 TRBV7-2 CASSLARAGSVAFF
- TRBJ2-7 TRBV12-2 CASRLAKDGGYEQYF
- TRBJ1-2 TRBV4-1 CASSQTGGNYGYTF
- TRBJ2-3 TRBV3-1/TRBV3-2 CASSQAFFGSRRTAKKTDTQYF
- TRBJ2-7 TRBV28 CASSWGRGFPYEQYF
- TRBJ2-1 TRBV11-3 CASSLDSYNEQFF
- TRBJ2-7 TRBV7-9 CASSLARSYEQYF
- TRBJ1-4 TRBV19 CASSSKSSGTGVREKLFF
- TRBJ2-1 TRBV9 CASSVGMGAYNEQFF
- TRBJ2-7 TRBV29-1 CSANTGTGTYEQYF
- TRBJ2-7 TRBV6-6 CASSSNRGSEQYF
- TRBJ2-1 TRBV5-6 CASSPYHRLAEHSYNEQFF
- TRBJ2-1 TRBV6-2/TRBV6-3 CASSYSTGGFDEQFF
- TRBJ2-2 TRBV11-2 CASSGTGANYGELFF
once TRBJ2-7 TRBV28 CASSLPQQGSYEQYF
- TRBJ2-1 TRBV28 CASSFLSSGRPTTRNEQFF
- TRBJ1-4 TRBV7-9 CASSGGPGQGNEKLFF
- TRBJ2-1 TRBV7-2 CASSFSGSYNEQFF
- TRBJ2-1 TRBV27 CASSSLVGGTSGPNEQFF
- TRBJ1-2 TRBV7-9 CASSTNAAADGYTF
once TRBJ1-1 TRBV6-2/TRBV6-3 CASSYPIGQAQNTEAFF
- TRBJ1-1 TRBV6-5 CASSPLGNTEAFF
- TRBJ1-1 TRBV6-6 CASSYPGQGGNWAFF
- TRBJ2-7 TRBV6-2/TRBV6-3 CASSFERASTAFRYEQYF
- TRBJ2-7 TRBV4-1 CASSQGDRRSYEQYF
- TRBJ2-7 TRBV9 CASSIGDRGYEQYF
once TRBJ1-1 TRBV2 CASSEAGPTEAFF
- TRBJ1-1 TRBV30 CAWSVRGGVAFF
- TRBJ1-2 TRBV5-6 CASSFAGGDGYTF
- TRBJ2-7 TRBV6-5 CASSRRTGGRLEQYF
medium-sized TRBJ2-7 TRBV4-3 CASSQDRGTPSYEQYF
- TRBJ2-2 TRBV6-2/TRBV6-3 CASSYLIGTSGMSTGELFF
- TRBJ2-3 TRBV6-1 CASSELQGAADTQYF
- TRBJ1-2 TRBV2 CASSRQGDNYGYTF
- TRBJ2-3 TRBV27 CASSSGITSTDTQYF
- TRBJ2-2 TRBV7-9 CASSLGGHTGELFF